This T cell receptor (beta chain) appears in the sequencing data of a study of shared clonotypes between healthy human individuals. Findings and limits, study-wide: Sequencing depth was expected to affect clonotype sharing among donors. Generation of non-shared clonotypes was less probable than generation of clonotypes shared by all four donors. Among the subsets, naive ones generally showed larger estimated richness than memory ones. In this cohort, only blood was sampled, and tissue repertoires likely differ.

As to this clone: Its antigen is unknown.

Only in-frame clones appear in the TCRdb table, and some are missing; sequencing was by immunoSEQ multiplex PCR. Of about 730,000 clones detected, 55% to 75% appear once; the ten largest clones hold under 2%. Material: memory CD4+ T cells sorted from blood. Subset defined: CD45RA-negative fraction. The source of this sequence is a woman aged 25 to 45 in good health.

The CDR3 sequence is CASSYRDRDQPQHF. In nucleotides, the CDR3 is TGTGCCAGCAGTTACCGGGACAGGGACCAGCCCCAGCATTTT. The genes are TRBV6-6 and TRBJ1-5; 9 positions agree with TRBD1. Germline loops: CDR1 MNHNY, CDR2 SVGAGI (reference sequence). Germline trimming cut 2 bases from V and 7 bases from J; bases unmatched to any gene: 3. This CDR3 contains 14 residues.